This TCR beta chain was retrieved from a study of Ad26.COV2.S vaccination and SARS-CoV-2 variants. Measured with immunoSEQ multiplex PCR; TCRdb has only the in-frame clones, and not every one. The sample has 350,000 to 450,000 clones, roughly 81% seen once. V lost 0 bases and J 0 bases, leaving 4 bases between the germline ends. Germline V CDR1 and CDR2: LGHNA, YSLEER. The CDR3 consists of 14 residues. Concerning this clone itself: Other DNA sequences of this sample code for an identical CDR3.

Treatment specified: roughly 20 received Ad26.COV2.S at low or high dose, single or two shots; about 5 received placebo; per-sample allocation not given. Samples were taken on day 63 after the first vaccine or placebo injection. The rearrangement joins TRBV4-3 to TRBJ2-3; D gene uncertain. The receptor's source is a person between 18 and 60 years old who received the Ad26.COV2.S COVID-19 vaccine or a placebo. This sample comprised peripheral blood, obtained in a trial of Ad26.COV2.S vaccine versus placebo. CDR3 sequence: CASSQEGSTDTQYF. Written as DNA, the CDR3 is TGCGCCAGCAGCCAAGAAGGGAGCACAGATACGCAGTATTTT.